Listed here is a single T cell receptor (beta chain). Its antigen is unknown. Per-nucleotide qualities are absent, and no much larger clonotype sits a single base away. The sample originates from a study of cytomegalovirus exposure and HLA in healthy donors (dated by TCRdb to about 2017). Regarding the research as a whole: According to a later analysis, one platform produced both the roughly 130 validation repertoires and the approximately 670 repertoires of the first cohort. The study aimed to test whether cataloging public T cell receptors could reveal signatures of past pathogen exposure. A separate validation cohort of some 130 different subjects was used in addition to the approximately 640-subject first cohort. The study combined high-throughput TCR immunosequencing, statistical association of individual TCRs with disease status, and machine learning to predict cytomegalovirus infection status. General findings and caveats noted by the study authors: The authors suggested that the approach could potentially be extended to other disease states and immunological phenotypes. A later analysis lacked HLA typing for the validation cohort, so it scored co-occurrence in that cohort across all 110 or so repertoires. A later analysis found that TCRs clustered in the first cohort also tended to co-occur in the 120 or so validation repertoires, with about 94% of cluster scores above 0. A total of about 180 TCR beta chains were listed by the study as associated with cytomegalovirus. A few of the identified cytomegalovirus-associated TCR beta chains were confirmed in vitro to be specific for cytomegalovirus antigens. Across donors, most TCR sequences were observed very rarely, whereas some public TCRs were present in many individuals. Cytomegalovirus status was reported to be diagnosed by the classifier with high specificity and sensitivity in both the original and validation cohorts.

The donors were included in the validation cohort of over a hundred subjects, a group kept apart from the roughly 690-subject first cohort. Library preparation used the immunoSEQ multiplex PCR assay. On the study's bioinformatics: To diagnose cytomegalovirus status from the catalog of TCR beta chain sequences, a statistical classification framework was built. TCRdb mirrors the immuneACCESS table, restricted to in-frame sequences. Some clones are absent from its copies; in checked studies, under half trace to an unresolved V gene, and the reason for the others is unknown. V and J calls and clone size follow that table, whereas D and trimming were derived from the DNA. The sample table contains around 130,000 clones; only one count was recorded for more than 70% of them. The top ten clonotypes cover 2% to 2.5% of the sample. This sequence originates from a woman in her twenties or thirties in good health and CMV-seronegative. Sequencing was done on a sample of PBMCs.

The DNA reads TGTGCCAGCAGCCGGGACAGACTAGCCAAAAACATTCAGTACTTC. Protein translation: CASSRDRLAKNIQYF. The chain employs TRBV5-6 and TRBJ2-4; 7 bases in the junction line up with TRBD1. The CDR3 holds 15 amino acids from the cysteine to the phenylalanine. Only the CDR3 portion is preserved as DNA: 45 bases, with reading frame beginning at the first base. The CDR1 and CDR2 encoded by the germline V gene are SGHDT and YYEEEE. Trimming accounts for 4 bases at V and 0 bases at J, while the number of junction bases matched to no gene is 4.